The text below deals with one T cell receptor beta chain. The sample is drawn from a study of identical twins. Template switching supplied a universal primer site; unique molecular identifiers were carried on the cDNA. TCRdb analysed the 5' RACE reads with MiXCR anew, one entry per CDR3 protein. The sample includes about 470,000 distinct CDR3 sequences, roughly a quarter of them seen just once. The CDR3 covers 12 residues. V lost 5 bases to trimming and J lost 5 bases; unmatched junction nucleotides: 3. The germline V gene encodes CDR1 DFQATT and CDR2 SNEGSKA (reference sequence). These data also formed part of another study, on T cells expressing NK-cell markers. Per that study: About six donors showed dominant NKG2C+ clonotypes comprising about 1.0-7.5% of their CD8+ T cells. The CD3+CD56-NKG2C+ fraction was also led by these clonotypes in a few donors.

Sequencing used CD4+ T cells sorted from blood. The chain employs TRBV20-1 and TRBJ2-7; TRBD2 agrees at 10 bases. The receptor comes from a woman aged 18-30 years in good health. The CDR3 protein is CSAPGTSDEQYF. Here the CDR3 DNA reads TGCAGTGCTCCCGGGACTAGCGACGAGCAGTACTTC.